The 25 T cell receptor beta chains presented below share a single source sample, sequenced in a study of cytomegalovirus exposure and HLA in healthy donors. PCR employed 60 Vbeta and 13 Jbeta primers. Data came from immunoSEQ multiplex PCR; TCRdb stores just in-frame clones and leaves some out. The sample table includes 150,000 or so clones. The sequencing input was PBMCs. These receptor sequences come from a young woman in good health and CMV-seronegative.

The V gene is TRBV6-5, the J gene TRBJ1-1, with D tentatively TRBD1 (5 bases). Germline assignment: CDR1 MNHEY and CDR2 SVGAGI. The CDR3 length is 15 residues. Deletions cut 0 bases from V and 4 bases from J, with 12 bases between. For the CDR3, the DNA is TGTGCCAGCAGTTACTCGGCTGGGGCTAGCACTGAAGCTTTCTTT. Translated: CASSYSAGASTEAFF.

CDR3 bases: TGTGCCAGCAGCGTAGTAGTTAGCGGAACAGATACGCAGTATTTT. Translation gives CASSVVVSGTDTQYF. The chain employs TRBV9 and TRBJ2-3, with D perhaps matching TRBD2 (6 bases). The CDR3 has 15 amino acids. Germline lookup yields CDR1 SGDLS and CDR2 YYNGEE. The ends were cut back, 0 bases at V and 3 bases at J, with 11 bases in the middle.

This chain links TRBV6-1 with TRBJ2-7; tentative D call: TRBD1 (6 bases). This CDR3 comprises 14 residues. Germline V gene data show CDR1 as MNHNS and CDR2 as SASEGT. V dropped 6 bases and J dropped 4 bases, with 16 bases sitting between them. In DNA, the CDR3 is TGTGCCAGCAGCCCTAAAAGGACAGATTACGAGCAGTACTTC. This codes for CASSPKRTDYEQYF.

J is TRBJ2-7 and V is TRBV5-5, with D possibly TRBD1 on 6 matching bases. Trimming shortened V by 4 bases and J by 1 base, and 15 bases separated the two germline ends. This CDR3 has 15 amino acids. Germline V gives CDR1 SGHKS, CDR2 YYEKEE (reference sequence). DNA of the CDR3: TGTGCCAGCAGCCGGGACCGGGACATTTCCTACGAGCAGTACGTC. Translated, it gives CASSRDRDISYEQYV.

The CDR3 DNA reads TGTGCCAGCAGCTTCCGAGCGGGAGGATATGAGCAGTTCTTC. Translation: CASSFRAGGYEQFF. The chain joins TRBV7-9 to TRBJ2-1; 9 bases map to TRBD2. Germline CDR1 and CDR2: SEHNR and FQNEAQ (reference sequence). J was trimmed by 8 bases and V by 3 bases; bases with no gene match: 5. The CDR3 is 14 amino acids.

This rearrangement joins TRBV5-1 to TRBJ1-1, with 9 nucleotides matching TRBD1. Germline trimming cut 2 bases from V and 3 bases from J; bases unmatched to any gene: 5. The germline V gene has CDR1 SGHRS and CDR2 YFSETQ. There are 15 residues in the CDR3. In nucleotides, the CDR3 is TGCGCCAGCAGCTTCGGGACAGGGTGGGACACTGAAGCTTTCTTT. Translating gives CASSFGTGWDTEAFF.

V usage is TRBV10-3 and J usage is TRBJ2-5, with D possibly TRBD1 on 5 matching bases. Germline V gives CDR1 ENHRY, CDR2 SYGVKD. V lost 2 bases and J lost 2, with 15 bases in between. The length of the CDR3 is 16 residues. CDR3 coding DNA: TGTGCCATCAGTGAGCCCAGGGCAAGTAGGCAAGAGACCCAGTACTTC. It specifies CAISEPRASRQETQYF.

The chain couples TRBV18 to TRBJ2-1; tentatively, D is TRBD2 (6 bases). Between the trimmed V and J ends, which lost 2 bases and 12 bases, there was a span of 8 bases. The germline gives CDR1 KGHSH, CDR2 LQKENI. The CDR3 contains 11 residues. CDR3 DNA: TGTGCCAGCTCACCAGAGACTAGGCAGTTCTTC. It yields the protein CASSPETRQFF.

This chain connects TRBV7-3 to TRBJ2-6; 9 bases map to TRBD2. CDR1 and CDR2 from the germline V gene are SGHTA and FQGTGA. J gave up 3 bases and V 5 bases, and 11 bases lay outside the gene matches. The CDR3 has 18 amino acids. The CDR3 loop is CASSLYRLAAGGANVLTF. The CDR3 DNA follows: TGTGCCAGCAGCCTGTATAGACTAGCGGCGGGTGGGGCCAACGTCCTGACTTTC. Filled out from reference TRBV7-3 and TRBJ2-6, the complete variable domain reads GAGVSQTPSNKVTEKGKYVELRCDPISGHTALYWYRQSLGQGPEFLIYFQGTGAADDSGLPNDRFFAVRPEGSVSTLKIQRTERGDSAVYLCASSLYRLAAGGANVLTFGAGSRLTVL.

The V and J genes are TRBV20-1 and TRBJ2-1, with 8 bases lining up with TRBD1. V shed 6 bases and J 8 bases; nucleotides not matched to a gene: 3. CDR3 size: 11 residues. Germline V gene data show CDR1 as DFQATT and CDR2 as SNEGSKA (reference sequence). CDR3 loop: CSARTGYEQFF. CDR3 bases: TGCAGTGCCAGGACAGGGTATGAGCAGTTCTTC.

This chain uses TRBV9 with TRBJ2-1; 10 bases match TRBD2. The CDR3 is 16 amino acids. Germline assignment: CDR1 SGDLS and CDR2 YYNGEE. The J segment lost 2 bases and the V segment lost 4 bases, leaving 6 bases of the junction unmatched. This chain's CDR3 is CASSSQGTSAYNEQFF. CDR3 coding DNA: TGTGCCAGCAGCTCCCAGGGGACTAGCGCCTACAATGAGCAGTTCTTC.

V usage is TRBV4-2 and J usage is TRBJ2-1; possibly TRBD2 for D (5 bases). This CDR3 has 19 amino acids. Per germline, CDR1 LGHNA and CDR2 YNFKEQ. Trimming left V 0 bases short and J 5 bases short, with 23 bases between. CDR3 sequence (DNA): TGTGCCAGCAGCCAAGATTTTTTCGCGTTTCTAAGCGGAAACAATGAGCAGTTCTTC. As protein: CASSQDFFAFLSGNNEQFF.

V gene TRBV7-3 combines with J gene TRBJ2-3; 13 positions match TRBD2. With V trimmed by 5 bases and J by 3 bases, 8 bases remained unmatched. CDR3 length: 17 residues. The V gene's germline CDR1 is SGHTA and CDR2 FQGTGA. The CDR3 DNA reads as TGTGCCAGCAGCAAAGACCCACTAGCGGGGGGGACAGATACGCAGTATTTT. Protein: CASSKDPLAGGTDTQYF.

J is TRBJ1-1 and V is TRBV27, with 9 bases lining up with TRBD1. V was clipped by 7 bases and J by 5 bases; unmatched bases: 5. This CDR3 is 13 amino acids long. Germline V gives CDR1 MNHEY, CDR2 SMNVEV (reference sequence). In DNA, the CDR3 is TGTGCCAGCACTAGACAGGGGGGAACTGAAGCTTTCTTT. It is translated as CASTRQGGTEAFF.

This chain joins TRBV7-3 and TRBJ2-2, with D tentatively TRBD1 (6 bases). Germline V gene lookup returns CDR1 SGHTA and CDR2 FQGTGA. The CDR3 runs 13 residues. Trimming removed 1 base at V and 6 bases at J, with 6 bases between. As DNA, the CDR3 is TGTGCCAGCAGCTTAAGACAGGCCGGGGAGCTGTTTTTT. Its protein product is CASSLRQAGELFF.

V usage is TRBV29-1 and J usage is TRBJ1-2; D is unclear. Germline-derived CDR1 and CDR2 are SQVTM and ANQGSEA. Trimming pared 1 base from V and 5 bases from J, leaving 14 bases between. The CDR3 has 14 amino acids. CDR3 residues: CSVEVSGKGYGYTF. The CDR3 region has the DNA TGCAGCGTTGAAGTTTCGGGGAAGGGTTATGGCTACACCTTC. Full variable domain (outside the CDR3, taken from reference TRBV29-1 and TRBJ1-2): SAVISQKPSRDICQRGTSLTIQCQVDSQVTMMFWYRQQPGQSLTLIATANQGSEATYESGFVIDKFPISRPNLTFSTLTVSNMSPEDSSIYLCSVEVSGKGYGYTFGSGTRLTVV.

The gene calls are TRBV5-1 and TRBJ2-7, with 9 bases aligning to TRBD1. The CDR3 length is 14 residues. J gave up 4 bases and V 6 bases, and 8 bases lay outside the gene matches. CDR1 and CDR2 (germline): SGHRS, YFSETQ. The CDR3 spells CASTNLQGAYEQYF. For the CDR3, the DNA is TGCGCCAGCACTAACTTACAGGGGGCTTACGAGCAGTACTTC.

V gene TRBV6-5 combines with J gene TRBJ2-7, with TRBD1 as a possible D gene (5 bases). Germline CDR1 reads MNHEY; CDR2 reads SVGAGI. The CDR3 totals 13 residues. V was clipped by 7 bases and J by 2 bases, with 12 bases between them. CDR3 in DNA: TGTGCCAGCACCCAGGGAAGCCCCTACGAGCAGTACTTC. Translation: CASTQGSPYEQYF.

The chain has TRBV7-8 and TRBJ1-4; TRBD1 is a possible D gene (6 bases). The CDR3 extends over 15 amino acids. Looked up from germline, CDR1 is SGHVS and CDR2 is FQNEAQ. The V gene lost 0 bases and the J gene lost 8 bases, with 13 bases spanning the gap. The CDR3 sequence: CASSLAGGAWEKLFF. For the CDR3, the DNA is TGTGCCAGCAGCTTAGCGGGGGGGGCTTGGGAAAAACTGTTTTTT.

DNA of the CDR3: TGTGCCAGCAGCTCCGGGACTAGCAGGAAGGGCACAGATACGCAGTATTTT. Protein: CASSSGTSRKGTDTQYF. The rearrangement uses TRBV5-4 and TRBJ2-3; TRBD2 matches at 9 bases. This CDR3 comprises 17 residues. V lost 3 bases to trimming and J lost 1 base; unmatched junction nucleotides: 9. Germline CDR1 SGHNT, CDR2 YYREEE (reference sequence). The full variable domain, its missing parts supplied by reference TRBV5-4 and TRBJ2-3, is ETGVTQSPTHLIKTRGQQVTLRCSSQSGHNTVSWYQQALGQGPQFIFQYYREEENGRGNFPPRFSGLQFPNYSSELNVNALELDDSALYLCASSSGTSRKGTDTQYFGPGTRLTVL.

The chain uses TRBV10-3 and TRBJ2-3, with 7 bases identical to TRBD1. Germline loops: CDR1 ENHRY, CDR2 SYGVKD. The CDR3 covers 14 residues. With V trimmed by 3 bases and J by 3 bases, 3 bases remained unmatched. The CDR3 DNA follows: TGTGCCATCAGTGAAGGCAGGGGGACAGATACGCAGTATTTT. Protein product: CAISEGRGTDTQYF.

The chain links TRBV5-1 to TRBJ2-3, with D maybe TRBD2 (5 bases). The CDR3 extends over 13 amino acids. V lost 4 bases and J 6 bases, leaving 12 bases between the germline ends. Germline CDR1 and CDR2: SGHRS and YFSETQ. CDR3 sequence: CASSMDSPDTQYF. The CDR3 nucleotides read TGCGCCAGCAGCATGGACTCCCCGGATACGCAGTATTTT.

Here the CDR3 reads CASSLNTGDWETQYF. Written as DNA, the CDR3 is TGTGCCAGCAGCCTAAATACAGGGGATTGGGAGACCCAGTACTTC. The chain couples TRBV27 to TRBJ2-5; TRBD1 agrees at 7 bases. The CDR3 is made up of 15 amino acids. Germline CDR1 reads MNHEY; CDR2 reads SMNVEV (reference sequence). The V and J ends lost 6 bases and 5 bases, in that order; junction bases with no gene match: 12.

The chain has TRBV5-6 and TRBJ2-7; TRBD2 matches at 8 bases. J lost 2 bases, V lost 4 bases, and 8 bases had no gene match. The CDR3 is 15 amino acids. Germline V gives CDR1 SGHDT, CDR2 YYEEEE. The CDR3 region has the DNA TGTGCCAGCAGCCCAAGCGGGAGTAGGACCTACGAGCAGTACTTC. This sequence encodes CASSPSGSRTYEQYF. The full variable domain, rest sourced from reference TRBV5-6 and TRBJ2-7, is DAGVTQSPTHLIKTRGQQVTLRCSPKSGHDTVSWYQQALGQGPQFIFQYYEEEERQRGNFPDRFSGHQFPNYSSELNVNALLLGDSALYLCASSPSGSRTYEQYFGPGTRLTVT.

The J gene is TRBJ1-1, the V gene TRBV7-2; a possible D gene is TRBD1 (6 bases). The CDR3 sequence is 17 residues long. Per the germline V gene, CDR1 is SGHTA and CDR2 is FQGNSA. V lost 2 bases, J lost 4 bases, and 20 bases lay in between. CDR3 region: CASSLRSIGGGSTEAFF. The DNA of the CDR3 is TGTGCCAGCAGCTTAAGGTCGATAGGGGGTGGCAGCACTGAAGCTTTCTTT.